The following is a TCR beta chain sequence with its context. What it recognizes is unknown. Repertoires were generated with immunoSEQ multiplex PCR, while TCRdb's copy carries only in-frame clones and drops some. Counted here are 2 million to 2.5 million clones, around 95% occurring once; the ten biggest clones make up roughly 0.13%. The data are from a study of shared clonotypes between healthy human individuals. Across the whole study: A couple of women and a few men aged 18 to 49 made up the donors.

Broader study findings: The sharing of around 5% of naive CD4 clonotypes was seen across a handful of donors.

The TCR originated in a man between 18 and 35 years old in good health. The specimen sequenced was naive CD4+ T cells sorted from blood. Subset given: CD45RA+ positively selected.

CDR3 DNA sequence: TGCGCCAGCAGCCAAGATAGAAGAGGGGGAGTGGAGACCCAGTACTTC. Translating it yields CASSQDRRGGVETQYF. This chain links TRBV4-1 with TRBJ2-5, with D possibly TRBD1 on 6 matching bases. Trimming pared 0 bases from V and 5 bases from J, leaving 16 bases between. Germline-derived CDR1 and CDR2 are MGHRA and YSYEKL. CDR3 size: 16 residues.